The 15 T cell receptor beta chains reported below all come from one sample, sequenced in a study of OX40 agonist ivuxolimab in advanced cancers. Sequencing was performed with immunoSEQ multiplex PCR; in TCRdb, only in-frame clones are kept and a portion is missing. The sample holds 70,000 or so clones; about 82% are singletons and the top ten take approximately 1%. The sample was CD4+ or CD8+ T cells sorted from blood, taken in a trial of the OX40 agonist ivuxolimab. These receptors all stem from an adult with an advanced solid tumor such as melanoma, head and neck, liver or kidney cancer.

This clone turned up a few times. This chain's CDR3 is CASEKERTGTGIADTQYF. In DNA form, the CDR3 reads TGTGCCAGTGAAAAGGAGCGTACCGGGACAGGTATAGCAGATACGCAGTATTTT. The chain combines TRBV19 with TRBJ2-3; 8 positions agree with TRBD1. This CDR3 has 18 residues. J gave up 4 bases and V 8 bases, and 20 bases lay outside the gene matches. CDR1 LNHDA and CDR2 SQIVND come from the germline V gene (reference sequence).

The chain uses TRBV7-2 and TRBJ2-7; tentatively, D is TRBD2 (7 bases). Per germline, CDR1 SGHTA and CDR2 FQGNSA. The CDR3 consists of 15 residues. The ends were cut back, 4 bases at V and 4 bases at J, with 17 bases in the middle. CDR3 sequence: CASSSSRGRRYEQYF. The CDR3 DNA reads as TGTGCCAGCAGCTCCTCGCGGGGGCGGAGATACGAGCAGTACTTC. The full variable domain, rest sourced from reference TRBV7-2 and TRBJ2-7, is GAGVSQSPSNKVTEKGKDVELRCDPISGHTALYWYRQSLGQGLEFLIYFQGNSAPDKSGLPSDRFSAERTGGSVSTLTIQRTQQEDSAVYLCASSSSRGRRYEQYFGPGTRLTVT.

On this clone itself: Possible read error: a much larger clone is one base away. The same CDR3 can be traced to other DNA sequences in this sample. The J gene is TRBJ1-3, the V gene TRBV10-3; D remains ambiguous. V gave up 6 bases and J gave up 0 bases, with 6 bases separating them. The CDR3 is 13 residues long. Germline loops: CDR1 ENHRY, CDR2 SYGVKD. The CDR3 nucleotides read TGTGCCATCAGGGATAGCTCTGGAAACACCATATATTTT. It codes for CAIRDSSGNTIYF.

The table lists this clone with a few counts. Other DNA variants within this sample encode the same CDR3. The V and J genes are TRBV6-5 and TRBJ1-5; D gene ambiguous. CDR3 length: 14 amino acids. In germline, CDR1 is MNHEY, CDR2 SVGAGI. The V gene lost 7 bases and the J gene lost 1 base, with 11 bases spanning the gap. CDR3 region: CASTPPGSNQPQHF. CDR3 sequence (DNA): TGTGCCAGCACCCCCCCAGGAAGCAATCAGCCCCAGCATTTT.

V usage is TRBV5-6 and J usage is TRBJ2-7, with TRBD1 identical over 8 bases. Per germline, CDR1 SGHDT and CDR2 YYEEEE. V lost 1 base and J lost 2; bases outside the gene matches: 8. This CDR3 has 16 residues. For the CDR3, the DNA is TGTGCCAGCAGCTTGCCCCGGGACAGGATAACCTACGAGCAGTACTTC. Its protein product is CASSLPRDRITYEQYF.

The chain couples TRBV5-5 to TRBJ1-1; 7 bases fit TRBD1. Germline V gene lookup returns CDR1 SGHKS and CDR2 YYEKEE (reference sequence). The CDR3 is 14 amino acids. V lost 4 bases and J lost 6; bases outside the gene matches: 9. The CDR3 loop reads CASSPGQAKAEAFF. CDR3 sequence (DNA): TGTGCCAGCAGCCCCGGACAGGCCAAAGCTGAAGCTTTCTTT.

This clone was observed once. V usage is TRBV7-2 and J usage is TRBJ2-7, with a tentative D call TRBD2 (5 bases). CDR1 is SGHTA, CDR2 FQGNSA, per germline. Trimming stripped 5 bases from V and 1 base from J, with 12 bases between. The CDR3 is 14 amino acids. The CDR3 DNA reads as TGTGCCAGCAGCCCCCGCGCGGGTTCCTACGAGCAGTACTTC. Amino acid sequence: CASSPRAGSYEQYF.

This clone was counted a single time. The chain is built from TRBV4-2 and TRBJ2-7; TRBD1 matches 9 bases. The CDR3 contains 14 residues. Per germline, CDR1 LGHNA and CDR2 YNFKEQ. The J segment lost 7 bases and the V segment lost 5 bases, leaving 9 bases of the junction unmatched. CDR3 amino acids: CASSWTGDSREQYF. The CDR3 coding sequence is TGTGCCAGCAGCTGGACAGGGGATTCGAGGGAGCAGTACTTC.

The CDR3 DNA follows: TGTGCCAGCAGCTCCAGGACAGGAGATCGTGAAAAACTGTTTTTT. This codes for CASSSRTGDREKLFF. The chain has TRBV7-8 and TRBJ1-4, with 7 bases identical to TRBD1. Germline trimming cut 4 bases from V and 7 bases from J; bases unmatched to any gene: 9. Germline V gene data show CDR1 as SGHVS and CDR2 as FQNEAQ. The CDR3 totals 15 residues.

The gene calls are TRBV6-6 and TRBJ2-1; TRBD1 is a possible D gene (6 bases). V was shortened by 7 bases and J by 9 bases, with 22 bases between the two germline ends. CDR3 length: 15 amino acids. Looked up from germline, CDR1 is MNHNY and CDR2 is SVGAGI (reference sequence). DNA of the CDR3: TGTGCCAGCACCGAAAAGGGGATATCGACAGGTGAGCAGTTCTTC. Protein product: CASTEKGISTGEQFF.

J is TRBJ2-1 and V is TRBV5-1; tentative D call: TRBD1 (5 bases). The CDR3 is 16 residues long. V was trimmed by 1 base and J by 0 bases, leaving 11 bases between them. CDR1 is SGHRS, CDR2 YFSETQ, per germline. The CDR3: CASSLRGFPSYNEQFF. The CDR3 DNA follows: TGCGCCAGCAGCTTGAGGGGTTTTCCCTCCTACAATGAGCAGTTCTTC. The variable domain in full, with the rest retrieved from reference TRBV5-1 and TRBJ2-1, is KAGVTQTPRYLIKTRGQQVTLSCSPISGHRSVSWYQQTPGQGLQFLFEYFSETQRNKGNFPGRFSGRQFSNSRSEMNVSTLELGDSALYLCASSLRGFPSYNEQFFGPGTRLTVL.

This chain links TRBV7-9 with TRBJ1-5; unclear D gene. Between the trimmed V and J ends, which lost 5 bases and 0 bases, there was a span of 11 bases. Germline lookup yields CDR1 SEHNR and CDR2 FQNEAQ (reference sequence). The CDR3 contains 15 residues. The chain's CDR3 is CASSPSENSNQPQHF. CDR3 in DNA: TGTGCCAGCAGCCCAAGTGAGAATAGCAATCAGCCCCAGCATTTT.

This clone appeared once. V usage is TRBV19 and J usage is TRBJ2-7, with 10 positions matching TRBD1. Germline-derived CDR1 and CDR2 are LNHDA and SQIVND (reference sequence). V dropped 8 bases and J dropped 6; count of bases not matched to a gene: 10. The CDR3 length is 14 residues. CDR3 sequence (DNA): TGTGCCAGTGGCCCAGGACAGGGGGTCTCCGAGCAGTACTTC. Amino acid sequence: CASGPGQGVSEQYF.

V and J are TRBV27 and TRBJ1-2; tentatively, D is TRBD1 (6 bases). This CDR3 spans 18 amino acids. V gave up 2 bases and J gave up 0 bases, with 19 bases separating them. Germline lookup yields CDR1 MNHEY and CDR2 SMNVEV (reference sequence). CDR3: CASSLRGGWQQTNYGYTF. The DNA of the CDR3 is TGTGCCAGCAGTTTAAGGGGGGGTTGGCAGCAGACTAACTATGGCTACACCTTC.

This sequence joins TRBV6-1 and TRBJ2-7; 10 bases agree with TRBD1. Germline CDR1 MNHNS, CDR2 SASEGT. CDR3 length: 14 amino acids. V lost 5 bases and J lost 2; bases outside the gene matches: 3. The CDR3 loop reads CASSKTGGAYEQYF. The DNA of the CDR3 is TGTGCCAGCAGTAAGACAGGGGGCGCCTACGAGCAGTACTTC.